Listed here are 13 T cell receptor beta chains from one sample, sequenced in a study of blood T cell repertoires in COVID-19. Only in-frame clones appear in the TCRdb table, and some are missing; sequencing was by immunoSEQ multiplex PCR. The sample holds a few hundred thousand clones, approximately 89% seen once. The sample comprised peripheral blood. All receptors derive from a woman in her 30s who had recovered from COVID-19.

The gene calls are TRBV7-2 and TRBJ1-1; the D is unclear. Trimming took off 8 bases at V and 0 bases at J, with 16 bases between the two ends. CDR3 length: 15 residues. Germline CDR1 is SGHTA and CDR2 is FQGNSA. The CDR3 reads CASAPGGRMNTEAFF. The CDR3 nucleotides read TGTGCCAGCGCCCCCGGTGGGCGCATGAACACTGAAGCTTTCTTT. The full variable domain, in which reference TRBV7-2 and TRBJ1-1 provide the parts outside the CDR3, is GAGVSQSPSNKVTEKGKDVELRCDPISGHTALYWYRQSLGQGLEFLIYFQGNSAPDKSGLPSDRFSAERTGGSVSTLTIQRTQQEDSAVYLCASAPGGRMNTEAFFGQGTRLTVV.

This chain connects TRBV18 to TRBJ1-5; D is unresolved. This CDR3 has 15 residues. Trimming pared 0 bases from V and 6 bases from J, leaving 12 bases between. Germline CDR1 and CDR2: KGHSH and LQKENI. CDR3 sequence reads: CASSPPDFAGQPQHF. In DNA, the CDR3 is TGTGCCAGCTCACCACCGGACTTCGCAGGTCAGCCCCAGCATTTT. Looking up the rest from reference TRBV18 and TRBJ1-5 gives the full variable domain: NAGVMQNPRHLVRRRGQEARLRCSPMKGHSHVYWYRQLPEEGLKFMVYLQKENIIDESGMPKERFSAEFPKEGPSILRIQQVVRGDSAAYFCASSPPDFAGQPQHFGDGTRLSIL.

J is TRBJ2-7 and V is TRBV27; D ambiguous. Trimming cost V 6 bases and J 3 bases, with 9 bases left between them. The CDR3 is 12 residues long. Germline V CDR1 and CDR2: MNHEY, SMNVEV (reference sequence). The CDR3: CASSSPGYEQYF. Written as DNA, the CDR3 is TGTGCCAGCAGCTCACCGGGCTACGAGCAGTACTTC.

A remark on this clone: The sample holds other DNA sequences that translate to the same CDR3. The rearrangement links TRBV5-1 to TRBJ2-5; D is perhaps TRBD2 (6 bases). Germline CDR1 SGHRS, CDR2 YFSETQ. The CDR3 loop spans 13 amino acids. V lost 2 bases, J lost 3 bases, and 8 bases lay in between. CDR3 sequence: CASSFSGEETQYF. The CDR3 coding sequence is TGCGCCAGCAGCTTCTCGGGGGAAGAGACCCAGTACTTC.

The chain is built from TRBV6-1 and TRBJ1-5; the D gene is possibly TRBD1 (6 bases). CDR3 length equals 17 residues. From germline, CDR1 is MNHNS and CDR2 SASEGT. V was pared by 1 base and J by 0 bases, with 13 bases between. As DNA, the CDR3 is TGTGCCAGCAGTGAAGTAGGGACATCTTATAGCAATCAGCCCCAGCATTTT. It is translated as CASSEVGTSYSNQPQHF.

The CDR3 DNA reads TGTGCCAGCAGCCAGACAGGGATCGGAAACACCATATATTTT. This encodes CASSQTGIGNTIYF. This chain connects TRBV7-9 to TRBJ1-3; 7 nucleotides agree with TRBD1. Unmatched junction bases numbered 5, after V lost 5 bases and J lost 4 bases. This CDR3 is 14 amino acids long. In germline, CDR1 is SEHNR, CDR2 FQNEAQ (reference sequence). Combining the CDR3 with reference TRBV7-9 and TRBJ1-3 gives the whole variable domain DTGVSQNPRHKITKRGQNVTFRCDPISEHNRLYWYRQTLGQGPEFLTYFQNEAQLEKSRLLSDRFSAERPKGSFSTLEIQRTEQGDSAMYLCASSQTGIGNTIYFGEGSWLTVV.

This chain links TRBV2 with TRBJ2-1; D call uncertain. Germline CDR1 SNHLY, CDR2 FYNNEI. The germline V and J ends were trimmed by 4 bases and 0 bases, with 4 bases remaining between them. The length of the CDR3 is 13 residues. In DNA form, the CDR3 reads TGTGCCAGCAGTGCCATCTCCTACAATGAGCAGTTCTTC. Translated: CASSAISYNEQFF.

The V and J genes are TRBV6-6 and TRBJ1-2; D is possibly TRBD1 (5 bases). The CDR3 has 13 residues. The germline V and J ends were trimmed by 8 bases and 4 bases, with 14 bases remaining between them. Germline CDR1 MNHNY, CDR2 SVGAGI (reference sequence). CDR3 sequence: CASQTGHPYGYTF. The CDR3 region has the DNA TGTGCCAGCCAAACAGGCCACCCCTATGGCTACACCTTC.

This chain joins TRBV30 and TRBJ1-4; D ambiguous. V shed 2 bases and J shed 3 bases, with 10 bases lying between them. The CDR3 spans 14 residues. Germline V gives CDR1 GTSNPN, CDR2 SVGIG (reference sequence). The CDR3 spells CAWSPLGPNEKLFF. The DNA of the CDR3 is TGTGCCTGGAGTCCCCTAGGCCCTAATGAAAAACTGTTTTTT.

Written as DNA, the CDR3 is TGTGCCAGCAGCTTAAGGGGTTGGGCTGAAGCTTTCTTT. Translation gives CASSLRGWAEAFF. V gene TRBV7-2 combines with J gene TRBJ1-1, with D possibly being TRBD1 (5 bases). Per the germline V gene, CDR1 is SGHTA and CDR2 is FQGNSA. CDR3 size: 13 residues. V was trimmed by 2 bases and J by 6 bases, leaving 10 bases between them.

This clone has a single count. V is TRBV19 and J is TRBJ2-7, with D hard to call. V was pared by 6 bases and J by 2 bases, with 5 bases between. The length of the CDR3 is 11 residues. The germline CDR1 and CDR2 sequences are LNHDA and SQIVND (reference sequence). The CDR3 bases are TGTGCCAGTAGCACAACCTACGAGCAGTACTTC. Encoded protein: CASSTTYEQYF. Full variable domain (outside the CDR3, taken from reference TRBV19 and TRBJ2-7): DGGITQSPKYLFRKEGQNVTLSCEQNLNHDAMYWYRQDPGQGLRLIYYSQIVNDFQKGDIAEGYSVSREKKESFPLTVTSAQKNPTAFYLCASSTTYEQYFGPGTRLTVT.

The chain employs TRBV2 and TRBJ1-5, with 11 bases lining up with TRBD1. The CDR3 is 16 amino acids. J was trimmed by 7 bases and V by 4 bases; bases with no gene match: 9. Per germline, CDR1 SNHLY and CDR2 FYNNEI. In DNA, the CDR3 is TGTGCCAGCAGTGTGAAGGGGACAGGGGGAGGACAGCCCCAGCATTTT. It specifies CASSVKGTGGGQPQHF.

This clone appeared once. The rearrangement links TRBV18 to TRBJ1-5; no clear D. Germline V gives CDR1 KGHSH, CDR2 LQKENI. The CDR3 length is 13 residues. V was trimmed by 5 bases and J by 10 bases, leaving 15 bases between them. The chain's CDR3 is CASSGRLESPQHF. The CDR3 nucleotides are TGTGCCAGCTCAGGGAGGTTGGAATCACCCCAGCATTTT.